This TCR beta chain was obtained from a study of identical twins. The table lists this clonotype with a count of one. TCRdb ran MiXCR on the 5' RACE reads and lists one entry per CDR3 protein. The table records about 530,000 distinct CDR3 sequences, approximately 20% of them present only once. CDR1 is LGHNA, CDR2 YNFKEQ, per germline. V was pared by 3 bases and J by 16 bases, with 19 bases between. The length of the CDR3 is 13 residues. The sample also formed part of further work on yellow fever vaccine responses in identical twins.

The source of this sequence is a woman aged 18-29 years in good health. V is TRBV4-2 and J is TRBJ2-1; D may be TRBD1 or TRBD2 (5 bases each). Sample: CD4+ T cells sorted from blood. This CDR3 is CASSHPRDQRRFF. CDR3 nucleotides: TGTGCCAGCAGCCATCCCCGGGACCAGCGCCGTTTCTTC.